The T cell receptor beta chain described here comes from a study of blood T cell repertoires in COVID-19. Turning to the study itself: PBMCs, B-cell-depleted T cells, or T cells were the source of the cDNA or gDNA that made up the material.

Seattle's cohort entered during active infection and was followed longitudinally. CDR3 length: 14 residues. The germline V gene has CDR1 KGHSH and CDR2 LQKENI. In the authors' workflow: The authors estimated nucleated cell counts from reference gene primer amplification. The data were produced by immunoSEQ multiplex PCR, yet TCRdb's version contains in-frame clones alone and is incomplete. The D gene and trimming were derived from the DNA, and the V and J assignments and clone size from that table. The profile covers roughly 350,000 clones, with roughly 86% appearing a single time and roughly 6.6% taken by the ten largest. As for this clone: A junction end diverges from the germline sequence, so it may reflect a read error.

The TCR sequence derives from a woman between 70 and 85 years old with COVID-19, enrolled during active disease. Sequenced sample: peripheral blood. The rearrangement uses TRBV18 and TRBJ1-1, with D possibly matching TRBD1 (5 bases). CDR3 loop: CASSPRQSNAEAFF. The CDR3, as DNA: TGTGCCAGCTCACCCCGACAGTCGAACGCTGAAGCTTTCTTT.